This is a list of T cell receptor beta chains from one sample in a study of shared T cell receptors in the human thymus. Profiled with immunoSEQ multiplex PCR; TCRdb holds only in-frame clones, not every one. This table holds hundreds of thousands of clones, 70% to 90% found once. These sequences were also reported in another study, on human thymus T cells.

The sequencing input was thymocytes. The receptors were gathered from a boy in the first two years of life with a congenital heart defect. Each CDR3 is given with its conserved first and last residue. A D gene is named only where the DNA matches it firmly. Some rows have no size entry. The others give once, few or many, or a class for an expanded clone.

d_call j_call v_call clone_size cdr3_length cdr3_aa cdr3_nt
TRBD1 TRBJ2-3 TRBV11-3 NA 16 CASSQTWDREADTQYF TGTGCCAGCAGCCAAACATGGGACAGGGAGGCAGATACGCAGTATTTT
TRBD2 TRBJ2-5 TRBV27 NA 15 CASSLTGRVKETQYF TGTGCCAGCAGTTTAACCGGGAGGGTCAAAGAGACCCAGTACTTC
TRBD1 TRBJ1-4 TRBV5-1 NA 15 CASGTGGSINEKLFF TGCGCCAGCGGGACAGGGGGCTCCATTAATGAAAAACTGTTTTTT
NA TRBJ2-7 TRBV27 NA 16 CASSLNQQGVVYEQYF TGTGCCAGCAGTTTAAACCAACAGGGTGTAGTCTACGAGCAGTACTTC
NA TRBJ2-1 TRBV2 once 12 CASRTVNNEQFF TGTGCCAGTCGGACAGTAAACAATGAGCAGTTCTTC
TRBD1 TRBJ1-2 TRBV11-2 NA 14 CASSSGTGSYGYTF TGTGCCAGCAGCTCCGGGACAGGGAGCTATGGCTACACCTTC
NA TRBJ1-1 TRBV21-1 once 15 CASSKERGLNTEAFF TGTGCCAGCAGCAAAGAGCGGGGGCTGAACACTGAAGCTTTCTTT
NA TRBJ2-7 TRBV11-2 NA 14 CASPRVCSSYEQYF TGTGCCAGCCCTCGGGTTTGCAGCTCCTACGAGCAGTACTTC
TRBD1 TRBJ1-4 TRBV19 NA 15 CASSPRTGGSEKLFF TGTGCCAGTAGTCCCCGGACAGGGGGCAGTGAAAAACTGTTTTTT
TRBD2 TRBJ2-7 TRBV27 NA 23 CASSPRGGLAGGGEPLSSYEQYF TGTGCCAGCAGTCCAAGAGGGGGACTAGCGGGAGGGGGGGAACCCTTGAGCTCCTACGAGCAGTACTTC
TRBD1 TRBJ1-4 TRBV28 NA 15 CASSLDRAFGEKLFF TGTGCCAGCAGTTTAGACAGGGCTTTCGGGGAAAAACTGTTTTTT
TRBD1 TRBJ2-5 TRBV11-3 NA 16 CASSCPGQGSQETQYF TGTGCCAGCAGCTGTCCGGGACAGGGCTCACAAGAGACCCAGTACTTC
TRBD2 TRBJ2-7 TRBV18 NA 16 CASSLYSGRGPYEQYF TGTGCCAGCTCCCTCTATAGCGGGAGGGGCCCCTACGAGCAGTACTTC
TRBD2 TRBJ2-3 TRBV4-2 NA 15 CASSQAAGRGDTQYF TGTGCCAGCAGCCAAGCGGCCGGGAGGGGGGATACGCAGTATTTT
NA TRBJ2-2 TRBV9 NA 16 CASTNTGSEGAGELFF TGTGCCAGCACCAATACAGGGTCCGAGGGAGCCGGGGAGCTGTTTTTT
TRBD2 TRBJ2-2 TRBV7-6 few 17 CASSLETSGINTGELFF TGTGCCAGCAGCTTAGAAACTAGCGGGATTAACACCGGGGAGCTGTTTTTT
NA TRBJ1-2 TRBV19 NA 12 CASSKRGGGYTF TGTGCCAGTAGTAAAAGGGGCGGAGGCTACACCTTC
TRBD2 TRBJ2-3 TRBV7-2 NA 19 CASSLISGTPRGDTDTQYF TGTGCCAGCAGCTTAATTAGCGGGACACCCCGGGGGGATACAGATACGCAGTATTTT
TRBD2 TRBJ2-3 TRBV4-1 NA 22 CASSPPPGLAGSNHILTDTQYF TGCGCCAGCAGCCCCCCCCCTGGACTAGCGGGATCGAACCACATTTTAACAGATACGCAGTATTTT
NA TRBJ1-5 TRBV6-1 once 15 CASSEGQNSNQPQHF TGTGCCAGCAGTGAAGGGCAGAATAGCAATCAGCCCCAGCATTTT
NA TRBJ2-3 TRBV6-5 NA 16 CASSYSMVRALNTQYF TGTGCCAGCAGTTACTCGATGGTCAGGGCTCTGAATACGCAGTATTTT
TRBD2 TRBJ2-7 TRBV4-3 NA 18 CASSQDFGVSGLLYEQYF TGCGCCAGCAGCCAAGATTTCGGGGTTAGCGGGCTGCTCTACGAGCAGTACTTC
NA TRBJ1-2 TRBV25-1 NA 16 CASSEGKGWRNYGYTF TGTGCCAGCAGTGAAGGGAAGGGGTGGCGTAACTATGGCTACACCTTC
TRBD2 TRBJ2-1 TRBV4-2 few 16 CASSQEEREGENEQFF TGTGCCAGCAGCCAAGAAGAGCGGGAGGGCGAGAATGAGCAGTTCTTC